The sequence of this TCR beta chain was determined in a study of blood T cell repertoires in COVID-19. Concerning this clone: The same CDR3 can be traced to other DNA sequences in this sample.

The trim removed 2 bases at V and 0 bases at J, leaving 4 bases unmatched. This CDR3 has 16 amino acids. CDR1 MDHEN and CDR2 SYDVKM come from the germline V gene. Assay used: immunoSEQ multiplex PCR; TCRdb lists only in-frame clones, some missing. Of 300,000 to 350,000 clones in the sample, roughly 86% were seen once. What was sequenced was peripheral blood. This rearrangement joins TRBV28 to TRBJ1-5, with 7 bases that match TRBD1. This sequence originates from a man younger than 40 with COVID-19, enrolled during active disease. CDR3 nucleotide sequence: TGTGCCAGCAGTTTACTGACAGGGAGTAGCAATCAGCCCCAGCATTTT. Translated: CASSLLTGSSNQPQHF.